The entry below gives a single TCR beta chain sequence along with its context. As yet, its antigen is unknown. PCR employed 60 Vbeta and 13 Jbeta primers. The authors' processing: In a later analysis, approximately 80 million unique TCR beta chains included roughly 11 million shared by two or more donors. TCRdb's copy holds only in-frame clones and misses some; the assay was immunoSEQ multiplex PCR. D and trimming were read from the DNA, whereas the V and J calls and clone size are those reported in that table. The sample lists under 150,000 clones, 67% seen once, with roughly 8.3% in the top ten. This sample is part of a study of cytomegalovirus exposure and HLA in healthy donors. Overall study context: There were 88 million or so unique TCRs (from HLA-typed donors) in an early data release.

V was shortened by 5 bases and J by 0 bases, with 18 bases between the two germline ends. From germline, CDR1 is SEHNR and CDR2 FQNEAQ (reference sequence). CDR3 size: 17 residues. Study-level points and caveats: Across HLA loci, a later analysis found differing TCR association rates, with DRB1 most and HLA-C fewest.

This TCR was sampled from a young man in good health and CMV-seropositive. The chain uses TRBV7-9 and TRBJ2-3; TRBD1 is a possible D gene (5 bases). Sequencing was performed on PBMCs. CDR3 sequence reads: CASSLPLTGASTDTQYF. CDR3 in DNA: TGTGCCAGCAGCCTCCCCCTAACAGGTGCTAGCACAGATACGCAGTATTTT.